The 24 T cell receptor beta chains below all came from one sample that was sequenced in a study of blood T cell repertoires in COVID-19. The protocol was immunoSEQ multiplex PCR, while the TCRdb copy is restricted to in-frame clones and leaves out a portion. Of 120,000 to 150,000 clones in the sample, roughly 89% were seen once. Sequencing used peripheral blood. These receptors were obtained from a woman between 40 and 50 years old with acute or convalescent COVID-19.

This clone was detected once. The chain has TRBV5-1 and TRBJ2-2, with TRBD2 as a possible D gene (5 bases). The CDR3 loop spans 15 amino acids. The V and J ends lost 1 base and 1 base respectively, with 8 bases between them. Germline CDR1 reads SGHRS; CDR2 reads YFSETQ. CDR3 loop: CASSLPGMNTGELFF. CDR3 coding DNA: TGCGCCAGCAGCTTGCCCGGGATGAACACCGGGGAGCTGTTTTTT. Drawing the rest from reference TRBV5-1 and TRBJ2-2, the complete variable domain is KAGVTQTPRYLIKTRGQQVTLSCSPISGHRSVSWYQQTPGQGLQFLFEYFSETQRNKGNFPGRFSGRQFSNSRSEMNVSTLELGDSALYLCASSLPGMNTGELFFGEGSRLTVL.

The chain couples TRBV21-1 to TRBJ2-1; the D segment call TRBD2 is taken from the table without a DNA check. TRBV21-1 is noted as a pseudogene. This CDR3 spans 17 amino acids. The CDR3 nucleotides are TGTGCCAGCAGCAAAGCGTTGCGGTTGAGCTCCTACAATGAGCAGTTCTTC. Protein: CASSKALRLSSYNEQFF.

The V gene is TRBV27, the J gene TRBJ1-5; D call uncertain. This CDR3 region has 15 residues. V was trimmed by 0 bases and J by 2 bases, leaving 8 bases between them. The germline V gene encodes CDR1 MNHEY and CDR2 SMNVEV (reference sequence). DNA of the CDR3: TGTGCCAGCAGTTTATCGCCCTACGGCAATCAGCCCCAGCATTTT. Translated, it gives CASSLSPYGNQPQHF.

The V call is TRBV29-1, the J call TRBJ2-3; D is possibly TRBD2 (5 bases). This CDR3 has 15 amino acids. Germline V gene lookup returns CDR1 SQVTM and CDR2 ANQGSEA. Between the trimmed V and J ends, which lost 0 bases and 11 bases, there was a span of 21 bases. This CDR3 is CSVEDRDFYLRGQYF. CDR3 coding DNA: TGCAGCGTTGAAGACCGGGATTTCTACCTCCGAGGGCAGTATTTT.

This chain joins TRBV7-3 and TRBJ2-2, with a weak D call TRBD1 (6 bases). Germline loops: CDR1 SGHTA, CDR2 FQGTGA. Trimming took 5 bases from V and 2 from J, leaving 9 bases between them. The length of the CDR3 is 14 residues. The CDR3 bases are TGTGCCAGCAGCAAGGACAGAAACACCGGGGAGCTGTTTTTT. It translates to CASSKDRNTGELFF.

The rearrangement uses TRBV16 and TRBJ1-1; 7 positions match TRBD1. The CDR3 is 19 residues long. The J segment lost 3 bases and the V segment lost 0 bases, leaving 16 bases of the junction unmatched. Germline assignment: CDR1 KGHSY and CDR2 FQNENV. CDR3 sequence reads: CASSQSRGGTRRRDTEAFF. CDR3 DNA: TGTGCCAGCAGCCAATCTCGAGGGGGCACCCGACGTCGGGACACTGAAGCTTTCTTT.

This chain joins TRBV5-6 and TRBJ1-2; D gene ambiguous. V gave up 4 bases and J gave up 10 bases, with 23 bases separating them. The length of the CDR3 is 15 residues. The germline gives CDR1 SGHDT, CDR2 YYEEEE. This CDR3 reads CASSPYTEARGDYTF. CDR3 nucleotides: TGTGCCAGCAGCCCCTATACGGAGGCACGGGGTGACTACACCTTC.

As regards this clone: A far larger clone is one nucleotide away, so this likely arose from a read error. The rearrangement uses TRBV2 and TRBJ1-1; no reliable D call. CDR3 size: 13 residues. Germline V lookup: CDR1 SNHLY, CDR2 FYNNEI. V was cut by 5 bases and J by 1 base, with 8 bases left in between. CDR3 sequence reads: CASSYSRNTEAFF. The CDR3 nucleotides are TGTGCCAGCAGTTATAGCCGGAACACTGAAGCTTTCTTT.

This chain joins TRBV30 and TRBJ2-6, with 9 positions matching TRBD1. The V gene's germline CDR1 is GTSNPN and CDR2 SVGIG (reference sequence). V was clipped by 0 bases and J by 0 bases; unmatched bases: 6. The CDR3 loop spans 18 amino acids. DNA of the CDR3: TGTGCCTGGAGTGTTTGGACAGGGGCTCCCTCTGGGGCCAACGTCCTGACTTTC. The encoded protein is CAWSVWTGAPSGANVLTF.

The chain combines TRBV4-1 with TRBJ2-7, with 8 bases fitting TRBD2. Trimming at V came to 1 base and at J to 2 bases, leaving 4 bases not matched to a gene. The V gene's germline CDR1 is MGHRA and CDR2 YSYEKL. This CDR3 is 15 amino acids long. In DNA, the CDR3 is TGCGCCAGCAGCCAAGGAGTTAGCGGGGCCTACGAGCAGTACTTC. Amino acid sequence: CASSQGVSGAYEQYF.

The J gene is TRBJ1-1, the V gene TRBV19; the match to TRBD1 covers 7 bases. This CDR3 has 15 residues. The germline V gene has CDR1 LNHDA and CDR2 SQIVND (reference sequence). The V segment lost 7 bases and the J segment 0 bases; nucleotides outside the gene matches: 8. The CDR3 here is CASKISTGLNTEAFF. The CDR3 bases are TGTGCCAGTAAAATCTCGACAGGGTTGAACACTGAAGCTTTCTTT.

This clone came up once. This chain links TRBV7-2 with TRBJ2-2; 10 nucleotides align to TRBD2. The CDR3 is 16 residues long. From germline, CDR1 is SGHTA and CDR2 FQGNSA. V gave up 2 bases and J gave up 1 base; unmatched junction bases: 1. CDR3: CASSLRLAGNTGELFF. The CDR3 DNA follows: TGTGCCAGCAGCTTAAGACTAGCGGGGAACACCGGGGAGCTGTTTTTT.

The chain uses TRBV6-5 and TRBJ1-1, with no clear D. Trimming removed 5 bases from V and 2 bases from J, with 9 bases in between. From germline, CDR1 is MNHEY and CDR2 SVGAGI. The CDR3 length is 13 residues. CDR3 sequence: CASSRRPNTEAFF. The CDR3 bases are TGTGCCAGCAGTCGGAGACCCAACACTGAAGCTTTCTTT.

The CDR3 DNA sequence: TGTGCCAGTAGTATTGGAGCAGATTTCAATGGCTACACCTTC. The encoded protein is CASSIGADFNGYTF. The V and J genes are TRBV19 and TRBJ1-2, with D unresolved. Trimming took off 3 bases at V and 6 bases at J, with 14 bases between the two ends. The CDR3 length is 14 residues. Germline V gene lookup returns CDR1 LNHDA and CDR2 SQIVND (reference sequence). The full variable domain, its missing parts supplied by reference TRBV19 and TRBJ1-2, is DGGITQSPKYLFRKEGQNVTLSCEQNLNHDAMYWYRQDPGQGLRLIYYSQIVNDFQKGDIAEGYSVSREKKESFPLTVTSAQKNPTAFYLCASSIGADFNGYTFGSGTRLTVV.

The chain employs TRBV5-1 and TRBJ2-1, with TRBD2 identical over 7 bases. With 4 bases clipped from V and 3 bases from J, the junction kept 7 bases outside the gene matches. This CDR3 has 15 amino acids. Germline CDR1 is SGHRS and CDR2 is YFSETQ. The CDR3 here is CASSPQSSGYNEQFF. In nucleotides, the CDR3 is TGCGCCAGCAGCCCCCAATCTAGCGGCTACAATGAGCAGTTCTTC.

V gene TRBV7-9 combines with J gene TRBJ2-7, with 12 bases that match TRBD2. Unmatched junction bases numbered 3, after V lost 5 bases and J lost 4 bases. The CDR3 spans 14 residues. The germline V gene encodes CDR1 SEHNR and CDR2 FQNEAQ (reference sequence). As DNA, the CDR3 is TGTGCCAGCAGCCGGACTAGCGGGAAGTACGAGCAGTACTTC. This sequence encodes CASSRTSGKYEQYF.

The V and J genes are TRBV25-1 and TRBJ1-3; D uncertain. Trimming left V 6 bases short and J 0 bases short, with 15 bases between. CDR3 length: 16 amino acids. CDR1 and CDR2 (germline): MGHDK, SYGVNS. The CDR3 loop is CASSLPGLNSGNTIYF. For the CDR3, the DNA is TGTGCCAGCAGCCTTCCCGGACTCAACTCTGGAAACACCATATATTTT.

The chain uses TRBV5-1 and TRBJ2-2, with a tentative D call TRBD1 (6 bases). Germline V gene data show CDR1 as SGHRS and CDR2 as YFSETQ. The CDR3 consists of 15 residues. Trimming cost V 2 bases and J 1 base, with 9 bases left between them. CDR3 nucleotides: TGCGCCAGCAGCTTAGAAGGGGGGAACACCGGGGAGCTGTTTTTT. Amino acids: CASSLEGGNTGELFF.

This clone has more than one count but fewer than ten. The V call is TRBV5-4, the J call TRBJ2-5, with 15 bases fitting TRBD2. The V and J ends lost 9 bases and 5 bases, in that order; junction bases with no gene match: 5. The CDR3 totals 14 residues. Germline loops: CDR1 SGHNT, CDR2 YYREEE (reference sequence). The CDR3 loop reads CAICGTSGGETQYF. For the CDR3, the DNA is TGTGCCATTTGCGGGACTAGCGGGGGGGAGACCCAGTACTTC.

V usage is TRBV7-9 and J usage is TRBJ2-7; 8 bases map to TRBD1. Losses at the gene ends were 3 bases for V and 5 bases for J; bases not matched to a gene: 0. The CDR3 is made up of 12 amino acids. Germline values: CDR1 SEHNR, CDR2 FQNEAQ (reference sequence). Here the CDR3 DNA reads TGTGCCAGCAGCTTCAGGGGGCACGAGCAGTACTTC. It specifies CASSFRGHEQYF.

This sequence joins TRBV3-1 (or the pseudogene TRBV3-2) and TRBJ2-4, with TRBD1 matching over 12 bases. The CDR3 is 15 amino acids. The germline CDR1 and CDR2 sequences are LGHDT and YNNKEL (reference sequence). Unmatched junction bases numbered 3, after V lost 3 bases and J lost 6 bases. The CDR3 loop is CASSQGQGAGNIQYF. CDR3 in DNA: TGTGCCAGCAGCCAGGGACAGGGGGCTGGAAACATTCAGTACTTC.

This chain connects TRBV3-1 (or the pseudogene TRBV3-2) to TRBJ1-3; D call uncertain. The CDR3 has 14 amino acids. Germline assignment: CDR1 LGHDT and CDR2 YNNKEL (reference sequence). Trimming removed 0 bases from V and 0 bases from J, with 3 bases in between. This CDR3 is CASSQDYSGNTIYF. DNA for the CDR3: TGTGCCAGCAGCCAAGATTACTCTGGAAACACCATATATTTT.

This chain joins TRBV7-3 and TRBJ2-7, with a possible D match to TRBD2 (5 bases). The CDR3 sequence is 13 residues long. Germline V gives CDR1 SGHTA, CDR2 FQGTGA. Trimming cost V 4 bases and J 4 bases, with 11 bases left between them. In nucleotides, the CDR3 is TGTGCCAGCAGCTCGACGGGGTCTTACGAGCAGTACTTC. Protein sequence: CASSSTGSYEQYF.

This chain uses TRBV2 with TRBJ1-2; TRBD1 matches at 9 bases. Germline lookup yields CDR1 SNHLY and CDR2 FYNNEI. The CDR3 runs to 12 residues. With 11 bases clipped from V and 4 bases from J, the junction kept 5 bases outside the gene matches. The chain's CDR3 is CAGGTGRYGYTF. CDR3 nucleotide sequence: TGTGCCGGGGGGACAGGGCGCTATGGCTACACCTTC.